Here is one T cell receptor (beta chain) with its context. These data come from a study of T cell changes during pregnancy in multiple sclerosis. Method: immunoSEQ multiplex PCR; TCRdb's copy keeps in-frame clones and lacks some. Among over 50,000 clones listed, around 93% were seen once. The CDR3 length is 15 residues. The V gene's germline CDR1 is MRHNA and CDR2 SNTAGT. V dropped 3 bases and J dropped 4; count of bases not matched to a gene: 5. The rearrangement links TRBV6-4 to TRBJ2-3, with 9 bases lining up with TRBD2. This clonotype originated in a female donor with multiple sclerosis, enrolled in a pregnancy study. The specimen was peripheral blood, collected in the first trimester of pregnancy. The CDR3 bases are TGTGCCAGCAGTGAGAAGGCGGGAGGGGCAGATACGCAGTATTTT. Translated, it gives CASSEKAGGADTQYF.